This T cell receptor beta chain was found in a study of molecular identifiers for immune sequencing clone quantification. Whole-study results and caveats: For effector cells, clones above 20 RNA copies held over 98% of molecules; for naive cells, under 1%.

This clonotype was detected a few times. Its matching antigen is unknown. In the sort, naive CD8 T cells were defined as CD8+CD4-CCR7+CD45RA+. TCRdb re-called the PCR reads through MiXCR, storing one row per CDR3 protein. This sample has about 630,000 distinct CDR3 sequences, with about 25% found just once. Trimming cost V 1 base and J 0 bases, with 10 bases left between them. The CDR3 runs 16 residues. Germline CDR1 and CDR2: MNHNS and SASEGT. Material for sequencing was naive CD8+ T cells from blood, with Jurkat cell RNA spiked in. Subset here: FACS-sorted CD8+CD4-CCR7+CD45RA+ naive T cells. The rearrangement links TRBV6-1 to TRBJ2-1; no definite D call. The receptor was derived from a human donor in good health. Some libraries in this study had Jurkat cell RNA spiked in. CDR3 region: CASSEGHLSSYNEQFF. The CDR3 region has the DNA TGTGCCAGCAGTGAAGGACACCTGAGCTCCTACAATGAGCAGTTCTTC.